The clone carrying this T cell receptor (beta chain) was found a few times. The target antigen is unknown. These data belong to a study of early T cells in non-severe SARS-CoV-2 infection. About the research overall: Sequencing of bulk RNA from unsorted whole blood was done, without chain pairing.

TCRdb reanalysed the 5' RACE reads using MiXCR and keeps one entry per CDR3 protein. This table holds approximately 81,000 distinct CDR3 sequences, less than 8% found once. Findings of the study overall: VDJdb matches were skewed toward anti-spike CD8 T cell responses.

The V gene lost 3 bases and the J gene lost 1 base, with 16 bases spanning the gap. This CDR3 contains 17 residues. The germline V gene has CDR1 KGHSH and CDR2 LQKENI. The receptor was isolated from an adult who was a healthcare worker with PCR-confirmed SARS-CoV-2 infection or an uninfected control (not recorded which). The chain recombines TRBV18 with TRBJ2-4, with TRBD2 as a possible D gene (7 bases). The sequenced sample consisted of whole blood. CDR3 nucleotide sequence: TGTGCCAGCTCACCTACGGAGGGGGGGCTGGCCAAAAACATTCAGTACTTC. Protein product: CASSPTEGGLAKNIQYF.